This section outlines one TCR beta chain sequence together with its context. Its cognate antigen is unknown. Only in-frame clones appear in the TCRdb table, and some are missing; sequencing was by immunoSEQ multiplex PCR. The sample has 85,000 to 100,000 clones; 60% to 80% are singletons. This sample stems from a study of T cell responses to AZD1222 COVID-19 vaccine. Broader study findings: Rises in breadth and depth of Spike-specific TCRs came after two AZD1222 doses.

Germline CDR1 is MNHNS and CDR2 is SASEGT. V dropped 0 bases and J dropped 1 base, with 7 bases sitting between them. CDR3 size: 15 residues. This sequence was found in an adult in good health. The rearrangement joins TRBV6-1 to TRBJ2-1; D might be TRBD2 (6 bases). The sample consisted of peripheral blood, taken on day 0 of AZD1222 vaccination. In DNA, the CDR3 is TGTGCCAGCAGTGAAGCCGGGAGTTCCTACAATGAGCAGTTCTTC. Translating it yields CASSEAGSSYNEQFF.